This record looks at one TCR beta chain sequence and its context. The entry originates in a study of blood T cell repertoires in COVID-19. Study as a whole: Sites across the United States, Italy and Spain contributed samples from acute and convalescent COVID-19. T cells, B-cell-depleted T cells, or PBMCs provided the cDNA or gDNA that served as material.

Per the original methods: For nucleated cells, counts were estimated from reference gene primer amplification. The assay was immunoSEQ multiplex PCR, and TCRdb's table has in-frame clones only and misses some. V, J and clone size are those of that table, while D and trimming were read from the DNA. In the table there are 140,000 to 150,000 clones, approximately 80% of which are singletons. The CDR3 loop spans 15 amino acids. Trimming took 7 bases from V and 4 from J, leaving 18 bases between them. Germline values: CDR1 SNHLY, CDR2 FYNNEI. The rearrangement joins TRBV2 to TRBJ2-3; weak D call: TRBD2 (5 bases). Material for sequencing was peripheral blood. This sequence was found in a human donor in a cohort sampled during active COVID-19. The CDR3 spells CASTREGPAADTQYF. The CDR3 DNA follows: TGTGCCAGCACCCGAGAGGGCCCGGCTGCAGATACGCAGTATTTT.